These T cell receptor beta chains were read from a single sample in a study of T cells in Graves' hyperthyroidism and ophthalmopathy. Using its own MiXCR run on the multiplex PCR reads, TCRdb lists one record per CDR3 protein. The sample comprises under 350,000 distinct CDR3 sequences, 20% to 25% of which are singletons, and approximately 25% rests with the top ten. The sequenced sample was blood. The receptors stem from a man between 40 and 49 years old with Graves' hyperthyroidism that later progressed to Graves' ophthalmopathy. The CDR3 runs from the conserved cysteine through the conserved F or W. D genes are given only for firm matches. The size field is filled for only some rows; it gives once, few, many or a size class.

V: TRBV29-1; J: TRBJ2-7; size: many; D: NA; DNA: TGCAGCGTTGAGGATCACAGGACGGGGGCCTACGAGCAGTACTTC; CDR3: CSVEDHRTGAYEQYF
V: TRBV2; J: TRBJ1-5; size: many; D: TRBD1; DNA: TGTGCCAGCAGTGGGGACAGCCATCAGCCCCAGCATTTT; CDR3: CASSGDSHQPQHF
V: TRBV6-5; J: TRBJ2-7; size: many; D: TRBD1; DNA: TGTGCCAGCAGTTACCGGGACAGGGGGCCCCCCTACGAGCAGTACTTC; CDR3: CASSYRDRGPPYEQYF
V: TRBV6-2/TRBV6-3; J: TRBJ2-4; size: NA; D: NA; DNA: TGTGCCAGCAGCTCATCCCTAGCCAAAAACATTCAGTACTTC; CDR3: CASSSSLAKNIQYF
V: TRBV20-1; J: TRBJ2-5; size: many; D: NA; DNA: TGCAGTGCTAGAGAATTTGGGGAGACCCAGTACTTC; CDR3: CSAREFGETQYF
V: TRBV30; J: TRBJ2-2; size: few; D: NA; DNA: TGTGCCTGGAGTTGGGGTGGGGAGCTGTTTTTT; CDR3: CAWSWGGELFF
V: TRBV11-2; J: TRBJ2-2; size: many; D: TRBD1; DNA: TGTGCCAGCAACCCGACAGGGTCTAACACCGGGGAGCTGTTTTTT; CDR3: CASNPTGSNTGELFF
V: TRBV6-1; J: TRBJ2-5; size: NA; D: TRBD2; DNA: TGTGCCAGCCGGACTAGCGGGAGGGCCGCTGGGGAGACCCAGTACTTC; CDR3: CASRTSGRAAGETQYF
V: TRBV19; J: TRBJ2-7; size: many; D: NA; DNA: TGTGCCAGTAGTATAGGGCACAGCCTCTCCTACGAGCAGTACTTC; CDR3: CASSIGHSLSYEQYF
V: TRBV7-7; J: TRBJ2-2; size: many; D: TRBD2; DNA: TGTGCTAGCAGCCAGGGACTAGCAGCCGGGGAGCTGTTTTTT; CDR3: CASSQGLAAGELFF
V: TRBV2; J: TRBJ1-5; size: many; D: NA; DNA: TGTGCCAGCAGTGAATTCGGGGACGCACAAGGCCTTAACAATCAGCCCCAGCATTTT; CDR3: CASSEFGDAQGLNNQPQHF
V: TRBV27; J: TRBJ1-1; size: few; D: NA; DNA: TGTGCCAGCAGTTCCCCTGCGGGGCCGGCTGAAGCTTTCTTT; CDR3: CASSSPAGPAEAFF
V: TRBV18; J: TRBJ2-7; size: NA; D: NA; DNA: TGTGCCAGCTCACAGGATAACGGTCCCTACGAGCAGTACTTC; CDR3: CASSQDNGPYEQYF
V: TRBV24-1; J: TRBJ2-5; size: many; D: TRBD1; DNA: TGTGCCACCGCGGACAGGAAAGTTCCTGAGACCCAGTACTTC; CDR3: CATADRKVPETQYF
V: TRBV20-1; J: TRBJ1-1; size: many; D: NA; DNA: TGCAGTGCTCCGACCGAACTGCACACTGAAGCTTTCTTT; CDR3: CSAPTELHTEAFF
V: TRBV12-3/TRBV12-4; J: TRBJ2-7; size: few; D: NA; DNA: TGTGCCAGCAGTTCCCGTAGAGGATACGAGCAGTACTTC; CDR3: CASSSRRGYEQYF
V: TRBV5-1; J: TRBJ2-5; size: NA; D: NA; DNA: TGCGCCAGCAGCTCTAATGCAGCCCCCCAAGAGACCCAGTACTTC; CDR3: CASSSNAAPQETQYF
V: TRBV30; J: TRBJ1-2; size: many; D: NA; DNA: TGTGCCTGGAGTGTACGGTTTCAATGGAATGGCTACACCTTC; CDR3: CAWSVRFQWNGYTF
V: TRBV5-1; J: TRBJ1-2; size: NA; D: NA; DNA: TGCGCCAGCAGCTTGGATGGCAGACGTGGCTACACCTTC; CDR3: CASSLDGRRGYTF
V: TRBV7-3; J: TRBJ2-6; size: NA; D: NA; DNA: TGTGCCAGCAGCCCTCTTTGGGCCCCTGGGGCCAACGTCCTGACTTTC; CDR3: CASSPLWAPGANVLTF
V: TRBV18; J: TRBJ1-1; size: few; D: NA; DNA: TGTGCCAGCTCAGCGGAGGGCCAAAGGGACACTGAAGCTTTCTTT; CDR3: CASSAEGQRDTEAFF
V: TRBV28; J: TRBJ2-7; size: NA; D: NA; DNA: TGTGCCAGCAGTTCCCTCCGGCGCCCTCGCGAGCAGTACTTC; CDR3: CASSSLRRPREQYF
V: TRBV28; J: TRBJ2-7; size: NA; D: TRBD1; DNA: TGTGCCAGCAGTGTGGACAGGGAATTCGAGCAGTACTTC; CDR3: CASSVDREFEQYF
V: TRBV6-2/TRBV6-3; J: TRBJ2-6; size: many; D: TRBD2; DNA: TGTGCCAGCACCAGACTAGCGGCCCGCTCTGGGGCCAACGTCCTGACTTTC; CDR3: CASTRLAARSGANVLTF
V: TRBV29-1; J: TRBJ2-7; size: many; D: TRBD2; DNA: TGCAGCGTTGAAACTAGCGGGAGACGACACGAGCAGTACTTC; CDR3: CSVETSGRRHEQYF
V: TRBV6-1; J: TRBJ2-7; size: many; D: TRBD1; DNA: TGTGCCAGCAGTGAGAAATTAAGACCAGGGGGCTCGTCCTCTTACGAGCAGTACTTC; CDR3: CASSEKLRPGGSSSYEQYF
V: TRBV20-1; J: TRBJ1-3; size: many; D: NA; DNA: TGCAGTGCCCGGTGGGCTCCCTCTGGAAACACCATATATTTT; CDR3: CSARWAPSGNTIYF
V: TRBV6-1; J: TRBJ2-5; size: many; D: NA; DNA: TGTGCCAGCACTTTCAATGCAGAGACCCAGTACTTC; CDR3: CASTFNAETQYF
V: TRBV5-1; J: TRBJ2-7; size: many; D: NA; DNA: TGCGCCAGCAGCTCCGGGGCCAGAGAGCAGTACTTC; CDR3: CASSSGAREQYF
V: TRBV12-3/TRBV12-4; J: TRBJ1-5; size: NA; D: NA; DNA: TGTGCCAGCAAAGTCTCAGGGGTCAATCAGCCCCAGCATTTT; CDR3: CASKVSGVNQPQHF
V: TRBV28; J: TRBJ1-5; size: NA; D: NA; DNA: TGTGCCAGCAGGGCCGGGACATTTAGCAATCAGCCCCAGCATTTT; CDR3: CASRAGTFSNQPQHF